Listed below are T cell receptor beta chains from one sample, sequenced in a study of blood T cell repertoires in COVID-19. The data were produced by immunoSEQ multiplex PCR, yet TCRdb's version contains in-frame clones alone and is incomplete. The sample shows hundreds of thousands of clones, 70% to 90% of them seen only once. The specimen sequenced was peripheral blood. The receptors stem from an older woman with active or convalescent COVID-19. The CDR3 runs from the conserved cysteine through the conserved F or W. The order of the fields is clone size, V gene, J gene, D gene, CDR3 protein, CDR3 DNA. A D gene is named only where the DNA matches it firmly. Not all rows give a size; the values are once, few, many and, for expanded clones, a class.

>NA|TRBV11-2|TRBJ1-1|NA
CASSSRHRSEAFF
TGTGCCAGCAGCTCCCGTCACAGGTCTGAAGCTTTCTTT
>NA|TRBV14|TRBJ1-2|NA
CASSHRVGYGYTF
TGTGCCAGCAGCCATCGGGTTGGCTATGGCTACACCTTC
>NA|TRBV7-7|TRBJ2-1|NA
CASSLGSRNEQFF
TGTGCTAGCAGCTTAGGTAGCCGCAATGAGCAGTTCTTC
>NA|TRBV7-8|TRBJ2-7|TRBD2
CASSLALAGGKEQYF
TGTGCCAGCAGCTTAGCGCTAGCGGGCGGGAAGGAGCAGTACTTC
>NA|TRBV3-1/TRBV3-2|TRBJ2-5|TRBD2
CASSRQRGVGETQYF
TGTGCCAGCAGCCGGCAGCGGGGAGTGGGAGAGACCCAGTACTTC
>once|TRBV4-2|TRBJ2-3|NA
CASSQDLTVPPYF
TGTGCCAGCAGCCAAGATCTAACAGTCCCCCCGTATTTT
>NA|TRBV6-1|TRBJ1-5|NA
CASSEAGGWTQHF
TGTGCCAGCAGTGAAGCAGGGGGTTGGACCCAGCATTTT
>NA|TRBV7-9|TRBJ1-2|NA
CASSPPGSNYGYTF
TGTGCCAGCAGCCCGCCCGGGAGTAACTATGGCTACACCTTC
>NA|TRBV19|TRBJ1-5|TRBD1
CASKPRTGENQPQHF
TGTGCCAGTAAACCCCGGACAGGGGAAAATCAGCCCCAGCATTTT
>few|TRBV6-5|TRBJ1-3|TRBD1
CASSSTPTGGDTIYF
TGTGCCAGCAGTTCTACCCCGACAGGGGGGGACACCATATATTTT
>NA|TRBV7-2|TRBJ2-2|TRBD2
CASSPSGGYTGELFF
TGTGCCAGCAGCCCGAGCGGGGGGTATACCGGGGAGCTGTTTTTT
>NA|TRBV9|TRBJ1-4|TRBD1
CASSVGDDRVNEKLFF
TGTGCCAGCAGCGTAGGAGATGACAGGGTTAATGAAAAACTGTTTTTT
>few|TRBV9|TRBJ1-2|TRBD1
CASSVEQGAAGYTF
TGTGCCAGCAGCGTAGAACAGGGGGCGGCAGGCTACACCTTC
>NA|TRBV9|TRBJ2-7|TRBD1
CASSAGQAGASYEQYF
TGTGCCAGCAGCGCTGGACAGGCGGGTGCATCCTACGAGCAGTACTTC
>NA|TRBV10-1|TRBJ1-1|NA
CASSQGRNTEAFF
TGCGCCAGCAGCCAGGGTCGGAACACTGAAGCTTTCTTT
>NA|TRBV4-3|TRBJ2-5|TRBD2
CASSQGGGLQETQYF
TGCGCCAGCAGCCAGGGCGGGGGGCTTCAAGAGACCCAGTACTTC
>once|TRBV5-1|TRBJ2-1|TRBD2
CASSQTLAALTGEQFF
TGCGCCAGCAGCCAAACCCTAGCGGCCTTGACGGGTGAGCAGTTCTTC
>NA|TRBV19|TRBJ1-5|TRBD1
CASSGTGGSRPQHF
TGTGCCAGTTCCGGGACAGGGGGCTCTAGGCCCCAGCATTTT
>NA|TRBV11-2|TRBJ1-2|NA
CASSQFAEDYGYTF
TGTGCCAGCAGCCAATTCGCAGAGGACTATGGCTACACCTTC
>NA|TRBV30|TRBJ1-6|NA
CAWSVTLLGRTDSPLHF
TGTGCCTGGAGTGTTACTCTACTTGGGAGGACGGATTCACCCCTCCACTTT
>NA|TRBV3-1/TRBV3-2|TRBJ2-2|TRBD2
CASSPWTSQNTGELFF
TGTGCCAGCAGCCCCTGGACTAGCCAAAACACCGGGGAGCTGTTTTTT
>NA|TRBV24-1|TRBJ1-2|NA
CATSNNYGYTF
TGTGCCACCAGCAATAACTATGGCTACACCTTC
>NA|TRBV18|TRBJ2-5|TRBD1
CASSGTGSRETQYF
TGTGCCAGCTCAGGGACAGGATCCAGGGAGACCCAGTACTTC
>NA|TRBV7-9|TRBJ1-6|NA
CASSFGGIYNSPLHF
TGTGCCAGCAGCTTCGGGGGAATCTATAATTCACCCCTCCACTTT
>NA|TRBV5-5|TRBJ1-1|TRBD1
CASSRGQSNTEAFF
TGTGCCAGCAGCCGGGGACAGTCGAACACTGAAGCTTTCTTT
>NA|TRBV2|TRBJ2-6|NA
CASREGGGFSSGANVLTF
TGTGCCAGCAGAGAAGGGGGAGGGTTCTCCTCTGGGGCCAACGTCCTGACTTTC
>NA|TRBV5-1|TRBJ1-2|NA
CASSLLDSNYGYTF
TGCGCCAGCAGCTTATTGGACAGTAACTATGGCTACACCTTC
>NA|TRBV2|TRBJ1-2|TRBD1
CASSPRQGAGYTF
TGTGCCAGCAGCCCGAGACAGGGGGCTGGCTACACCTTC
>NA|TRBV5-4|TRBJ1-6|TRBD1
CASSQDRGNNSPLHF
TGTGCCAGCAGCCAGGACAGGGGGAATAATTCACCCCTCCACTTT